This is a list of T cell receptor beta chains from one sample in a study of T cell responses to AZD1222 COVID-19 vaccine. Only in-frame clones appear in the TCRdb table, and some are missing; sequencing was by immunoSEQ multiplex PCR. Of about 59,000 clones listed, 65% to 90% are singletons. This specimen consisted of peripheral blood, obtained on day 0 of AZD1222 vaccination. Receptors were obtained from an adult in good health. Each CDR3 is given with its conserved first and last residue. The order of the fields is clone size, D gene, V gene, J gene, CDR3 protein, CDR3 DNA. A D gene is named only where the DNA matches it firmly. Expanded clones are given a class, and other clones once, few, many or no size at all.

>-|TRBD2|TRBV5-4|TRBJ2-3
CASSLKREGRTDTQYF
TGTGCCAGCAGCTTGAAGCGGGAGGGCCGAACAGATACGCAGTATTTT
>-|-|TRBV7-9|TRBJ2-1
CASSPRGVLYNEQFF
TGTGCCAGCAGTCCCAGGGGTGTACTTTACAATGAGCAGTTCTTC
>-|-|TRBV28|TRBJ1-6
CASLQGSSYNSPLHF
TGTGCCAGCCTACAGGGCAGCTCCTATAATTCACCCCTCCACTTT
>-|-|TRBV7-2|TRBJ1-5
CASSEGRGQPQHF
TGTGCCAGCAGCGAGGGCCGAGGGCAGCCCCAGCATTTT
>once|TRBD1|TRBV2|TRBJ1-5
CASNGQGNQPQHF
TGTGCCAGCAACGGACAGGGGAATCAGCCCCAGCATTTT
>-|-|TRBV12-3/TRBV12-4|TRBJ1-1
CASSLQGEAFF
TGTGCCAGCAGTCTACAGGGAGAAGCTTTCTTT
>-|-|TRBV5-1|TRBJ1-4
CASRPASGTNEKLFF
TGCGCCAGCCGCCCAGCGAGCGGCACTAATGAAAAACTGTTTTTT
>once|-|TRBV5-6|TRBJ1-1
CASSLDGDPLGAFF
TGTGCCAGCAGCTTGGATGGGGACCCCCTCGGAGCTTTCTTT
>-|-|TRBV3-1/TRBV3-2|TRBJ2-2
CASSQQTGWRAGELFF
TGTGCCAGCAGCCAGCAGACAGGGTGGAGGGCCGGGGAGCTGTTTTTT
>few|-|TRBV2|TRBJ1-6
CASTQYNSPLHF
TGTGCCAGCACTCAGTATAATTCACCCCTCCACTTT
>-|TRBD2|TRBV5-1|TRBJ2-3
CASSFPPSGSTDTQYF
TGCGCCAGCAGCTTCCCGCCTAGCGGAAGCACAGATACGCAGTATTTT
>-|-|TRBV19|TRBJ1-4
CASSMGLLYNEKLFF
TGTGCCAGTAGTATGGGGCTCCTTTATAATGAAAAACTGTTTTTT
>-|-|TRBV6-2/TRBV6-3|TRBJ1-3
CASSLDQGSSGNTIYF
TGTGCCAGCAGCCTTGACCAGGGGAGCTCTGGAAACACCATATATTTT
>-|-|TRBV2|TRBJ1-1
CASSESQGRNTEAFF
TGTGCCAGCAGTGAAAGTCAGGGACGGAACACTGAAGCTTTCTTT
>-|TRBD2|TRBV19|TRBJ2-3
CASSRLAGEEAQYF
TGTGCCAGTAGTAGGCTAGCGGGAGAGGAAGCGCAGTATTTT
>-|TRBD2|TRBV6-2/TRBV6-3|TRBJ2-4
CASSYFRGLADVAKNIQYF
TGTGCCAGCAGTTACTTTCGGGGACTAGCGGACGTAGCCAAAAACATTCAGTACTTC
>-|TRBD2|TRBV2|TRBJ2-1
CASSEGLAGTDEQFF
TGTGCCAGCAGTGAAGGTCTAGCGGGAACAGATGAGCAGTTCTTC
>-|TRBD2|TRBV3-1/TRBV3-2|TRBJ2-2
CASSQERWGLAPTGELFF
TGTGCCAGCAGCCAAGAGCGATGGGGACTAGCTCCCACCGGGGAGCTGTTTTTT
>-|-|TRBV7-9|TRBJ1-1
CASSPQTGAGTEAFF
TGTGCCAGCAGCCCCCAGACGGGCGCGGGCACTGAAGCTTTCTTT
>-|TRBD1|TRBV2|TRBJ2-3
CASLDRVSTDTQYF
TGTGCCAGCCTGGACAGGGTGAGCACAGATACGCAGTATTTT
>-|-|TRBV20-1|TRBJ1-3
CSARDGYTIYF
TGCAGTGCTAGAGACGGGTACACCATATATTTT
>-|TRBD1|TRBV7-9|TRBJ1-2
CASVLQGYYGYTF
TGTGCCAGCGTGCTACAGGGGTACTATGGCTACACCTTC
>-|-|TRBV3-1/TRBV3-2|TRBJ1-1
CASSQEEGRGDTEAFF
TGTGCCAGCAGCCAAGAAGAAGGACGGGGGGACACTGAAGCTTTCTTT
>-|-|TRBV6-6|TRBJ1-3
CASSSNPVVGNTIYF
TGTGCCAGCAGCTCCAACCCGGTTGTGGGAAACACCATATATTTT
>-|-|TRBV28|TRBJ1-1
CASTNRGSNTEAFF
TGTGCCAGCACGAATAGGGGTAGCAACACTGAAGCTTTCTTT
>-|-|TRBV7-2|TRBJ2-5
CASSLGATRDGETQYF
TGTGCCAGCAGCTTAGGGGCTACCCGGGACGGAGAGACCCAGTACTTC
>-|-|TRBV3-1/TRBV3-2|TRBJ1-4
CASSPGSVSEKLFF
TGTGCCAGCAGCCCAGGGTCAGTGAGTGAAAAACTGTTTTTT
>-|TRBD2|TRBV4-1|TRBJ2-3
CASSQGSSGRPSTDTQYF
TGCGCCAGCAGCCAAGGGTCTAGCGGGAGGCCTAGCACAGATACGCAGTATTTT
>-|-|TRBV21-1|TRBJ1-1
CASSRQVLNTEAFF
TGTGCCAGCAGCAGACAGGTGTTGAACACTGAAGCTTTCTTT
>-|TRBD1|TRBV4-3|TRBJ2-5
CASSQDPPRQGGTQYF
TGCGCCAGCAGCCAAGACCCTCCCCGACAGGGCGGGACCCAGTACTTC
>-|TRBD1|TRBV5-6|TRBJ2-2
CASSYDRVINTGELFF
TGTGCCAGCAGCTACGACAGGGTGATAAACACCGGGGAGCTGTTTTTT
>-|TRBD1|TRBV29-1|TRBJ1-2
CSVRTGANYGYTF
TGCAGCGTCAGGACAGGGGCTAACTATGGCTACACCTTC
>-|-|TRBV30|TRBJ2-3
CAWSAFLGGPDTQYF
TGTGCCTGGAGCGCCTTTCTAGGGGGACCAGATACGCAGTATTTT
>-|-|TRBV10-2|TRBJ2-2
CASTDVGGGNTGELFF
TGCGCCAGCACCGACGTAGGAGGAGGCAACACCGGGGAGCTGTTTTTT
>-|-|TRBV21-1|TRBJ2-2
CASIHGKITNTGELFF
TGTGCCAGCATCCACGGAAAAATCACGAACACCGGGGAGCTGTTTTTT
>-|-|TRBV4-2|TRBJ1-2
CASSQEQTNYGYTF
TGTGCCAGCAGCCAGGAACAGACTAACTATGGCTACACCTTC
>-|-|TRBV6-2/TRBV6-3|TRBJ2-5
CASSLTRTQETQYF
TGTGCCAGCAGTCTGACTAGGACCCAAGAGACCCAGTACTTC
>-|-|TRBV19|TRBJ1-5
CASSIGQLNQPQHF
TGTGCCAGTAGTATAGGCCAGTTGAATCAGCCCCAGCATTTT
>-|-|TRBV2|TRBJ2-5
CASPKDVGTETQYF
TGTGCCAGCCCCAAAGACGTAGGGACAGAGACCCAGTACTTC
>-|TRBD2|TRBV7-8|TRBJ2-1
CASSEGGAGGDEQFF
TGTGCCAGCAGCGAGGGGGGAGCGGGAGGAGATGAGCAGTTCTTC
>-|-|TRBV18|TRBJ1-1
CASSPPVTAEAFF
TGTGCCAGCTCACCACCGGTAACAGCTGAAGCTTTCTTT
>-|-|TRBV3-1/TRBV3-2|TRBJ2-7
CASSSRAPYEQYF
TGTGCCAGCAGCTCCCGGGCCCCGTACGAGCAGTACTTC
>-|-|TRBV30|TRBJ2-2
CAWSTGVNTGELFF
TGTGCCTGGAGTACCGGGGTAAACACCGGGGAGCTGTTTTTT
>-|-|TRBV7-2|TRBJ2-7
CASSFSLDSGEQYF
TGTGCCAGCAGCTTTTCTCTCGACAGCGGCGAGCAGTACTTC
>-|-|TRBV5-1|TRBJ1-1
CASSFLGESTEAFF
TGCGCCAGCAGCTTCCTGGGAGAGAGCACTGAAGCTTTCTTT
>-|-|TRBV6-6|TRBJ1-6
CASSYGRAYGSPLHF
TGTGCCAGCAGTTACGGCAGGGCTTATGGTTCACCCCTCCACTTT
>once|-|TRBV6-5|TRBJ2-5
CASSYGAVAETQYF
TGTGCCAGCAGTTACGGGGCCGTAGCGGAGACCCAGTACTTC
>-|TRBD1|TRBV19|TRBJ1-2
CASSTLGTGHYGYTF
TGTGCCAGTAGCACTTTGGGGACAGGGCACTATGGCTACACCTTC
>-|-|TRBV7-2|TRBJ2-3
CASSLARGRGDTQYF
TGTGCCAGCAGCTTAGCCAGGGGTCGTGGAGATACGCAGTATTTT
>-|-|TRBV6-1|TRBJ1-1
CASSEGFRNTEAFF
TGTGCCAGCAGTGAGGGGTTTAGGAACACTGAAGCTTTCTTT
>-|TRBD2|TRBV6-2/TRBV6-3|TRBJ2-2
CASSYDSGMNTGELFF
TGTGCCAGCAGTTACGATAGCGGGATGAACACCGGGGAGCTGTTTTTT
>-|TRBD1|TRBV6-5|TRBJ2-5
CASSRGTGGRETQYF
TGTGCCAGCAGTAGAGGGACAGGGGGCCGAGAGACCCAGTACTTC